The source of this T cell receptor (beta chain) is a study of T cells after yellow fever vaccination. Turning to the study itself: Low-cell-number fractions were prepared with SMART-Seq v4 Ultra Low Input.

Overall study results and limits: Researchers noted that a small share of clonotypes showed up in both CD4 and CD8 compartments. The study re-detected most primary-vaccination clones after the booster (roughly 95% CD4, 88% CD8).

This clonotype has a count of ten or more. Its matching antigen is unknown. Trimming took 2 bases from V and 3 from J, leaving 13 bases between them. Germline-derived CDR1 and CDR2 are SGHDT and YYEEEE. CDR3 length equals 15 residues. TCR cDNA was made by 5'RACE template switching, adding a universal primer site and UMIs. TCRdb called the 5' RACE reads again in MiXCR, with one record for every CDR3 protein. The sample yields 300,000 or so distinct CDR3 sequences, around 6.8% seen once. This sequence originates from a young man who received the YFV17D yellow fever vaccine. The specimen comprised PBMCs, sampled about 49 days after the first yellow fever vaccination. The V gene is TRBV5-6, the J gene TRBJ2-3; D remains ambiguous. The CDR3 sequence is CASSFETLLTDTQYF. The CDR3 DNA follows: TGTGCCAGCAGCTTTGAGACACTACTTACAGATACGCAGTATTTT.